Reported below is one T cell receptor (beta chain). This clone was recorded a few times. Its antigen is currently not known. Base-call qualities are not available, and no considerably larger clone is one nucleotide away. Library method: the immunoSEQ multiplex PCR assay. A mixture of 60 forward primers for TCR Vbeta segments and 13 reverse primers for TCR Jbeta segments was used in the multiplex PCR. Amplification of the CDR3 region of rearranged TCR beta genes was performed with a multiplex PCR assay on genomic DNA. Amplified TCR beta libraries were sequenced as 87-base-pair reads on the Illumina HiSeq System. Regarding the original processing steps: In a later analysis, tens of millions of unique TCR beta chains were counted across the 666 repertoires, and roughly 11 million of these chains were shared by at least two donors. Raw reads were error-corrected and collapsed into unique sequences with a nearest-neighbor algorithm that merged closely related sequences to remove PCR and sequencing errors. To assign V, D and J gene segments, CDR3 sequences were aligned to IMGT reference sequences. Each retained sequence needed at least a six-nucleotide match to both a V gene segment and a J gene segment. Rearrangements were called productive when the CDR3 lacked stop codons and stayed in frame with V and J; all others were non-productive. CDR3 was defined by IMGT convention, running from the second conserved V-encoded cysteine to the conserved J-encoded phenylalanine. Sequences without an unambiguous match to a single V gene segment were excluded from the earlier analysis of a few hundred of the donors. In an earlier analysis of approximately 610 of the donors, V segments were called functional above 56.7% productive rearrangements and were called segregating when the between-donor standard deviation exceeded 5%. A statistical classification framework was developed to diagnose cytomegalovirus status using the catalog of TCR beta chain sequences. In a later analysis, V and J genes were assigned by comparing TCR nucleotide sequences against IMGT/GENE-DB human TR gene sequences. In a later analysis, CDR3 sequences and most-parsimonious VDJ recombination scenarios were assigned using the TCRdist pipeline. In a later analysis, every TCR beta chain was defined by the combination of its CDR3 amino acid sequence and its V-gene family, and reads without a unique V-gene family were dropped. To address suspected cross-contamination and a sequencing artifact, a later analysis removed approximately 600 highly shared, low-generation-probability nucleotide sequences. For each public chain, a later analysis derived a clonal expansion index from normalized ranks of inferred template counts within each repertoire. In a later analysis, generation probabilities were computed using a VDJ recombination model fitted to out-of-frame rearrangements, and the results were checked against IGoR. In a later analysis, TCR-TCR, TCR-HLA and TCR-CMV co-occurrence was scored with hypergeometric tests, and a repertoire-size bias correction was applied to TCR pairs. To estimate false discovery rates, a later analysis permuted the HLA or CMV assignments 20 times. In a later analysis, co-occurring TCRs were grouped using DBSCAN, and TCRdist sequence similarity was added for clustering within HLA-allele-positive subsets. For co-occurrence clustering, repertoires with fewer than 30,000 or more than 120,000 public chains were excluded, along with five or six repertoires with anomalous nucleotide sharing. TCRdb took this table from immuneACCESS and kept in-frame rearrangements with V and J called. Such tables lack part of the clones; where checked against another copy, unresolved V genes explain under half of the gap, and the rest is unexplained. V and J calls and clone size are those listed in that table; D and trimming were worked out from the DNA. Within this sample are 110,000 to 150,000 clones, with more than 65% of them counted one time only. Of the sample, 1.5% to 2% falls within the top ten clones.

The cohort was made up of 650 to 700 healthy bone marrow donors. All cohort members were sampled while nominally healthy, although unrecorded immune exposures were likely present. The donor was CMV seronegative and was included in the group of a few hundred seronegative cohort members. A peripheral blood sample was provided by each donor, and peripheral blood mononuclear cells were used for TCR beta sequencing. The Qiagen DNeasy Blood Extraction Kit was used to extract genomic DNA from the blood cell samples. These data belong to a study of cytomegalovirus exposure and HLA in healthy donors (dated by TCRdb to the late 2010s). With respect to the entire study: An earlier analysis of approximately 640 of the donors reported 250 to 300 Gb of sequence data and 120 million or so unique TCR beta sequences from 150 million to 200 million T cells. Along with the roughly 700-subject first cohort, a separate validation cohort of over a hundred different subjects was used. Across around 400 genotyped donors of the cohort, an average of approximately 240,000 unique TCR beta nucleotide sequences per donor were sequenced, and 15% to 20% of those sequences were non-productive. High-throughput TCR immunosequencing, statistical association of individual TCRs with disease status, and machine learning were combined to predict cytomegalovirus infection status. Using immunosequencing, the study profiled T cell repertoires from 666 subjects and related those repertoires to cytomegalovirus serostatus. Every repertoire in the discovery cohort had been generated on one and the same sequencing platform. Several DR-DQ haplotypes were handled as single units for association and clustering, since linkage in the cohort was strong. Genome-wide SNP genotypes for about 65% of the roughly 670 donors were used in a later genetic analysis, which treated that subset as a discovery cohort. In a later analysis, previously published TCR beta repertoires from 550 to 700 donors were re-analyzed and high-resolution HLA genotyping was added so that TCR occurrence patterns could be studied. About 280 gigabases of sequencing data and tens of millions of unique TCR sequences were included in an early release covering under 650 HLA-typed donors. Donor age, sex, ethnicity and CMV serostatus were compiled alongside the repertoire data. Rather than using new phenotypic data, the later analysis identified candidate immune exposures from TCR beta sequences and from how often those sequences occurred across donors. Class I and class II HLA loci were covered by the typing at four-digit resolution. An earlier analysis of some 600 of the donors applied high-throughput TCR beta sequencing to assess whether each TCR beta V gene segment acted as functional or pseudogenic. The number of typed donors differed by locus: about 620-640 for A, B, C, DRB1 and DQB1; approximately 520 for DQA1; around 610 for DPA1; and around 490 for DPB1. Of the roughly 420 genotyped donors, less than 90% were placed in the genetic ancestry cluster associated with self-reported Caucasian donors. The study aimed to test whether signatures of past pathogen exposure could be identified by cataloging public T cell receptors. Study-wide conclusions, independent of this receptor: In a later analysis, over 15,000 TCR beta sequences were associated with specific HLA alleles at a false discovery rate of 0.05. Some IMGT-functional V segments, including TRBV6-2 and TRBV6-3, could not be distinguished by the 87-base-pair reads and were therefore excluded. A later analysis found that most CMV-associated TCR beta chains appeared HLA-restricted, with HLA associations seemingly driven largely by CMV exposure. The earlier analysis of approximately 560 of the donors excluded roughly 17 rarely observed V segments, including chromosome 9 orphons, because counts were too low. In a later analysis, HLA-associated TCR beta chains showed more clonal expansion and lower generation probabilities than non-associated chains that were equally common. Presence/absence analyses assumed roughly uniform sequencing depth across donors, an assumption that may not hold. Immune exposure information for the cohort was limited to CMV serostatus. An association between a missense DCLRE1C variant and V-gene and J-gene trimming of TCR beta chains was found in a later genetic analysis and replicated in an independent cohort. A later analysis found that TCR association rates varied across HLA loci, with DRB1 alleles showing the most associated TCRs and HLA-C alleles the fewest. Only TCR beta chains were sequenced in this cohort, and the absence of alpha or paired-chain data limited detectable features. According to a later analysis, parvovirus B19, influenza, CMV and Epstein-Barr virus appeared linked to several top co-occurrence clusters. Because HLA typing was unavailable for some donors at each locus, only the typed subset was used in association tests. Three of the identified cytomegalovirus-associated TCR beta chains were confirmed in vitro to be specific for cytomegalovirus antigens. A further reported finding was that TCR beta sequences accurately predicted the HLA-A and HLA-B alleles for most subjects in the first cohort. When HLA alleles, especially DR and DQ, strongly co-occurred, attributing TCR associations to individual alleles was difficult. Cytomegalovirus status was reported to be diagnosed by the classifier with high specificity and sensitivity in both the original and validation cohorts. The sequencing pipeline was judged likely to have produced a cluster of highly shared sequence variants as a technical artifact. Linkage disequilibrium might explain the correlated functional status among segregating V segments, but an unknown experimental factor could not be ruled out. In an earlier analysis of more than 500 of the donors, most TCR beta V segments appeared in productive rearrangements about 90% or about 30% of the time, broadly matching IMGT annotations. In the study, approximately 160 TCR beta chains were listed as associated with cytomegalovirus. In a later genetic analysis, fewer N-insertions in productive TCRs were reported among donors in an Asian-associated ancestry cluster than the approximately 710-donor mean. Most TCR sequences were seen in very few donors, while some public TCRs were found in many individuals. It was suggested by the authors that the approach could potentially be generalized to other disease states and immunological phenotypes.

Sequences SGHDN (CDR1) and FVKESK (CDR2) are obtained from the germline V gene. V and J are truncated by 2 bases and 5 bases respectively, leaving an intervening sequence of 9 bases. Reading from cysteine to phenylalanine, the CDR3 counts 14 amino acids. The retained sequence is limited to the CDR3, 42 bases, with the frame set at the first base. Sequencing input: PBMCs. The clonotype comes from a woman younger than 45 in good health and CMV-seronegative. This chain is built from TRBV14 and TRBJ2-2, and the D gene may be TRBD2, 5 bases matching. The CDR3 protein is CASSQQLATGELFF. The base sequence is TGTGCCAGCAGCCAACAGCTAGCTACCGGGGAGCTGTTTTTT.